One TCR beta chain is described in this entry. The antigen is undetermined. Via MiXCR, TCRdb re-called the 5' RACE reads, giving one row per CDR3 protein. Here the sample spans roughly 300,000 distinct CDR3 sequences, about 16% being singletons. This entry belongs to a study of T-cell memory formation after mild COVID-19. Notes on the study in general: For second-wave clones that peaked at day 37, SARS-CoV-2 specificity went unverified. Pre-infection memory contained some responding clones, which suggested that cross-reactive memory had joined.

This clonotype was obtained from a man younger than 35 who had mild COVID-19 (a few samples of this study predate the infection). Cell type and time point are not known. The sample consisted of PBMCs or a T cell subset sorted from them (not recorded which).

The CDR3 protein is CASSYSRTSQNEQFF. DNA for the CDR3: TGTGCCAGCAGTTACTCGAGGACTAGCCAAAATGAGCAGTTCTTC. The genes are TRBV6-5 and TRBJ2-1, with 8 bases identical to TRBD2. Trimming took 0 bases from V and 7 from J; bases not matched to a gene: 5. From germline, CDR1 is MNHEY and CDR2 SVGAGI. The CDR3 covers 15 residues.